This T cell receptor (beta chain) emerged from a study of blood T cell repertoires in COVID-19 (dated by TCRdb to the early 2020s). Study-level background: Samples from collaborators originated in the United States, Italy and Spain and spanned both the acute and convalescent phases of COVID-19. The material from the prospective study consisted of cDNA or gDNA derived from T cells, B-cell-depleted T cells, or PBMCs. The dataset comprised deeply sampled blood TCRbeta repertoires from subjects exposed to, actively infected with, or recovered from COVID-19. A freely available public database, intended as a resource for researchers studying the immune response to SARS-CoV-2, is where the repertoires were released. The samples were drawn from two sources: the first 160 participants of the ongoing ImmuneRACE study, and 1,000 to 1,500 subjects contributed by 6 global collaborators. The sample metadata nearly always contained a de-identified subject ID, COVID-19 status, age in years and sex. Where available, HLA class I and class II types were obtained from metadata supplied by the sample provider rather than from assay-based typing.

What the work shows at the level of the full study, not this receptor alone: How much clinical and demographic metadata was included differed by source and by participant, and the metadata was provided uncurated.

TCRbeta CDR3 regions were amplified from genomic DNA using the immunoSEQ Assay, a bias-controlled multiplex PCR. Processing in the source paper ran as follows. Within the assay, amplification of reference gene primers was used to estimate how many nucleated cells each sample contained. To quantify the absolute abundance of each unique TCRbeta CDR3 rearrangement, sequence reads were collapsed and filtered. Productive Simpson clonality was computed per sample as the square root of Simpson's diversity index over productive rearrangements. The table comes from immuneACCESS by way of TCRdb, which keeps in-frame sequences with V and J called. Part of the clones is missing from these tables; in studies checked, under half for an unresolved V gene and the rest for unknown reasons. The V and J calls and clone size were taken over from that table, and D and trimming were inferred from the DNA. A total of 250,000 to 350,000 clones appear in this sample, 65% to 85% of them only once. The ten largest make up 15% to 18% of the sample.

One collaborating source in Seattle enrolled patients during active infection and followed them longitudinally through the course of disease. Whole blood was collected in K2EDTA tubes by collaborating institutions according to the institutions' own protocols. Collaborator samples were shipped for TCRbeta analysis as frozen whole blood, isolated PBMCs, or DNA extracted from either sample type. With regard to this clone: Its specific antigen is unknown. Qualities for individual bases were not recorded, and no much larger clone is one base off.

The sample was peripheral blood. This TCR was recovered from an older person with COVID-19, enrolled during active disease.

CDR3 loop: CASSSHRLAGGRRNEQYF. In nucleotide form, the sequence is TGTGCCAGCAGCTCTCACCGACTAGCGGGGGGGCGAAGGAACGAGCAGTACTTC. Recombination linked TRBV7-2 to TRBJ2-7; 14 of the junction bases match TRBD2. Trimming leaves V shorter by 4 bases and J shorter by 5 bases, with the junction holding 13 bases beyond the gene matches. The germline V gene yields SGHTA for CDR1 and FQGNSA for CDR2. Including cysteine and phenylalanine, the CDR3 has 18 amino acids. Of all the DNA, just the CDR3 is kept, 54 bases in frame from base 1.